The next 32 T cell receptor beta chains were all read from a single sample in a study of blood T cell repertoires in COVID-19 (dated by TCRdb to 2018 to 2021). The library was produced with the immunoSEQ multiplex PCR assay. The table was pulled from immuneACCESS by TCRdb, which kept in-frame rearrangements only. Such tables lose some clones; where checked, under half of the loss comes from unresolved V genes, and the rest has no known cause. For this sample the table gives 300,000 to 450,000 clones, of which roughly 86% were detected only once. The ten largest clones take up roughly 1.9% of the sample. Sequenced: PBMCs or T cells enriched from blood (not recorded which). These receptors came from a man aged 40-55 years in a cohort exposed to, infected with or recovered from COVID-19 (not recorded which).

J is TRBJ1-5 and V is TRBV9; no reliable D call. The CDR3 length is 14 residues. The germline gives CDR1 SGDLS, CDR2 YYNGEE. Trimming took 4 bases from V and 0 from J, leaving 8 bases between them. Here the CDR3 reads CASSSHGSNQPQHF. The CDR3 DNA sequence: TGTGCCAGCAGCTCCCACGGTAGCAATCAGCCCCAGCATTTT.

The V gene is TRBV27, the J gene TRBJ2-6, with TRBD1 matching 8 bases. Trimming at V came to 3 bases and at J to 0 bases, leaving 4 bases not matched to a gene. Germline V gives CDR1 MNHEY, CDR2 SMNVEV (reference sequence). The CDR3 is made up of 17 amino acids. CDR3 nucleotide sequence: TGTGCCAGCAGTTTCGCAGGGGGCAGCTCTGGGGCCAACGTCCTGACTTTC. Translation gives CASSFAGGSSGANVLTF.

The chain is built from TRBV3-1 (or the pseudogene TRBV3-2) and TRBJ2-5; TRBD1 is a possible D gene (6 bases). Germline V gene lookup returns CDR1 LGHDT and CDR2 YNNKEL (reference sequence). There are 16 residues in the CDR3. Trimming removed 0 bases at V and 5 bases at J, with 16 bases between. The CDR3 sequence is CASSQDGSLRGETQYF. In nucleotides, the CDR3 is TGTGCCAGCAGCCAAGATGGCTCCCTGAGGGGGGAGACCCAGTACTTC.

The chain combines TRBV19 with TRBJ1-1; D gene ambiguous. The CDR3 loop spans 10 amino acids. The V and J ends lost 7 bases and 5 bases respectively, with 5 bases between them. The germline V gene encodes CDR1 LNHDA and CDR2 SQIVND (reference sequence). DNA for the CDR3: TGTGCCAGTAAGGAGACTGAAGCTTTCTTT. Translating gives CASKETEAFF.

The chain is built from TRBV7-9 and TRBJ1-4, with 10 bases fitting TRBD1. J was trimmed by 6 bases and V by 4 bases; bases with no gene match: 5. CDR1 and CDR2 (germline): SEHNR, FQNEAQ (reference sequence). This CDR3 comprises 15 residues. DNA for the CDR3: TGTGCCAGCAGCTCGGACAGGGGGGCCTATGAAAAACTGTTTTTT. Protein: CASSSDRGAYEKLFF.

V and J are TRBV19 and TRBJ1-3; 8 bases are a match to TRBD1. CDR1 and CDR2 (germline): LNHDA, SQIVND (reference sequence). With V trimmed by 5 bases and J by 3 bases, 6 bases remained unmatched. The CDR3 extends over 15 amino acids. CDR3 in DNA: TGTGCCAGTAGTTACCAGGGGGCGAGTGGAAACACCATATATTTT. Its translation is CASSYQGASGNTIYF.

The J gene is TRBJ1-1, the V gene TRBV5-1, with 9 bases identical to TRBD1. V dropped 4 bases and J dropped 5; count of bases not matched to a gene: 12. Germline V lookup: CDR1 SGHRS, CDR2 YFSETQ. The CDR3 sequence is 16 residues long. CDR3 region: CASSTSTGGLETEAFF. The CDR3 DNA sequence: TGCGCCAGCAGCACATCGACAGGGGGGTTGGAAACTGAAGCTTTCTTT.

J is TRBJ2-3 and V is TRBV14; D ambiguous. Trimming took off 1 base at V and 6 bases at J, with 8 bases between the two ends. Germline V gene data show CDR1 as SGHDN and CDR2 as FVKESK. The CDR3 spans 13 residues. The CDR3 nucleotides are TGTGCCAGCAGCCAAGTGGCAACGGATACGCAGTATTTT. Its translation is CASSQVATDTQYF. The full variable domain, in which reference TRBV14 and TRBJ2-3 provide the parts outside the CDR3, is EAGVTQFPSHSVIEKGQTVTLRCDPISGHDNLYWYRRVMGKEIKFLLHFVKESKQDESGMPNNRFLAERTGGTYSTLKVQPAELEDSGVYFCASSQVATDTQYFGPGTRLTVL.

The rearrangement joins TRBV5-1 to TRBJ2-1; the D gene is possibly TRBD2 (6 bases). The CDR3 has 15 amino acids. Trimming removed 4 bases at V and 4 bases at J, with 15 bases between. Germline values: CDR1 SGHRS, CDR2 YFSETQ. CDR3 loop: CASSEVSGRYNEQFF. The DNA for the CDR3 is TGCGCCAGCAGCGAGGTTAGCGGCCGATACAATGAGCAGTTCTTC.

The rearrangement joins TRBV19 to TRBJ1-5; D possibly corresponds to TRBD1 (6 bases). Germline-derived CDR1 and CDR2 are LNHDA and SQIVND (reference sequence). The V gene lost 5 bases and the J gene lost 7 bases, with 15 bases spanning the gap. The CDR3 has 14 amino acids. In DNA, the CDR3 is TGTGCCAGTAGTTTGAACAGGGAAGTGCAGCCCCAGCATTTT. This translates into CASSLNREVQPQHF.

The chain links TRBV5-1 to TRBJ2-2, with 9 bases identical to TRBD1. CDR1 and CDR2 from the germline V gene are SGHRS and YFSETQ. The CDR3 loop spans 15 amino acids. V gave up 0 bases and J gave up 6 bases; unmatched junction bases: 3. The CDR3 spells CASSLVQGAAGELFF. CDR3 bases: TGCGCCAGCAGCTTGGTACAGGGGGCTGCCGGGGAGCTGTTTTTT.

V gene TRBV7-9 combines with J gene TRBJ2-7; no firm D call. Trimming removed 1 base at V and 0 bases at J, with 10 bases between. Germline V gene sequence: CDR1 SEHNR, CDR2 FQNEAQ (reference sequence). The CDR3 sequence is 15 residues long. The CDR3 reads CASSLGRVPSYEQYF. In DNA form, the CDR3 reads TGTGCCAGCAGCTTAGGCCGGGTCCCCTCCTACGAGCAGTACTTC.

The rearrangement links TRBV5-1 to TRBJ1-1; 8 bases are shared with TRBD1. The CDR3 loop spans 15 amino acids. The germline V gene encodes CDR1 SGHRS and CDR2 YFSETQ. The junction had 10 bases not matched to a gene; V was cut back by 4 bases and J by 5 bases. In DNA form, the CDR3 reads TGCGCCAGCAGCGTTCAGGGGGCGAGTGGTACTGAAGCTTTCTTT. Its translation: CASSVQGASGTEAFF.

This clone has only one observation. The V gene is TRBV20-1, the J gene TRBJ2-4; D ambiguous. The CDR3 has 11 residues. V lost 6 bases, J lost 4 bases, and 7 bases lay in between. In germline, CDR1 is DFQATT, CDR2 SNEGSKA (reference sequence). The CDR3 spells CSAVTKNIQYF. In DNA form, the CDR3 reads TGCAGTGCCGTAACTAAAAACATTCAGTACTTC.

This clone turned up a few times. The rearrangement uses TRBV3-1 (or the pseudogene TRBV3-2) and TRBJ2-5; D is undetermined. CDR3 length: 14 residues. The V end lost 5 bases, the J end lost 1 base, and 11 bases lay between the germline ends. The germline V gene has CDR1 LGHDT and CDR2 YNNKEL (reference sequence). CDR3 nucleotides: TGTGCCAGCAGCAAAACAGTGTCCCAAGAGACCCAGTACTTC. Its protein is CASSKTVSQETQYF.

The chain has TRBV29-1 and TRBJ1-2, with D possibly TRBD1 on 5 matching bases. Germline-derived CDR1 and CDR2 are SQVTM and ANQGSEA. There are 12 residues in the CDR3. V lost 3 bases to trimming and J lost 2 bases, with 7 bases between them. The CDR3 DNA is TGCAGCGTTGAGGGACTAAACTATGGCTACACCTTC. It yields the protein CSVEGLNYGYTF.

This chain uses TRBV6-5 with TRBJ2-5, with 11 positions matching TRBD2. The germline V gene encodes CDR1 MNHEY and CDR2 SVGAGI. V was pared by 6 bases and J by 1 base, with 4 bases of the junction left unmatched. The CDR3 consists of 15 residues. The CDR3 nucleotides are TGTGCCAGCAGGGAGACTAGCGGGGCCCAAGAGACCCAGTACTTC. Its protein product is CASRETSGAQETQYF.

The chain uses TRBV27 and TRBJ2-1; unclear D gene. The germline V gene encodes CDR1 MNHEY and CDR2 SMNVEV (reference sequence). Trimming took 5 bases from V and 0 from J, leaving 14 bases between them. CDR3 size: 16 residues. CDR3 sequence (DNA): TGTGCCAGCAGTCGCTCGTCGGCTAGCTCCTACAATGAGCAGTTCTTC. Amino acids: CASSRSSASSYNEQFF.

The CDR3: CASSRPGTTYNEQFF. CDR3 in DNA: TGCGCCAGCAGCCGCCCCGGGACTACTTACAATGAGCAGTTCTTC. The V gene is TRBV4-1, the J gene TRBJ2-1; 7 nucleotides match TRBD2. CDR3 length: 15 residues. Germline CDR1 is MGHRA and CDR2 is YSYEKL. With V trimmed by 4 bases and J by 4 bases, 7 bases remained unmatched.

V usage is TRBV18 and J usage is TRBJ2-2; 7 bases align to TRBD1. J lost 4 bases, V lost 0 bases, and 5 bases had no gene match. Germline V lookup: CDR1 KGHSH, CDR2 LQKENI. The CDR3 extends over 16 amino acids. CDR3 in amino acids: CASSPPSGQITGELFF. In DNA form, the CDR3 reads TGTGCCAGCTCACCACCTTCGGGACAGATCACCGGGGAGCTGTTTTTT.

The chain recombines TRBV2 with TRBJ1-5, with a weak D call TRBD1 (5 bases). V dropped 8 bases and J dropped 5 bases, with 10 bases sitting between them. The CDR3 totals 12 residues. Germline V lookup: CDR1 SNHLY, CDR2 FYNNEI. The CDR3 loop is CASAGEDQPQHF. The CDR3 DNA is TGTGCCAGCGCGGGGGAGGATCAGCCCCAGCATTTT.

The V call is TRBV11-2, the J call TRBJ1-2, with 10 bases matching TRBD1. The CDR3 sequence is 14 residues long. The junction had 5 bases not matched to a gene; V was cut back by 6 bases and J by 4 bases. Germline V gene data show CDR1 as SGHAT and CDR2 as FQNNGV. This CDR3 reads CASSRTGGSYGYTF. For the CDR3, the DNA is TGTGCCAGCAGTCGGACAGGGGGGAGCTATGGCTACACCTTC.

This rearrangement joins TRBV5-1 to TRBJ2-5; no clear D gene. This CDR3 region has 14 residues. Trimming removed 0 bases at V and 5 bases at J, with 11 bases between. Germline CDR1 reads SGHRS; CDR2 reads YFSETQ. As DNA, the CDR3 is TGCGCCAGCAGCTTGGTTTCAGTCCAGGAGACCCAGTACTTC. Its translation: CASSLVSVQETQYF.

V and J are TRBV7-9 and TRBJ1-2; D perhaps matches TRBD1 (5 bases). The CDR3 consists of 13 residues. Germline V gene lookup returns CDR1 SEHNR and CDR2 FQNEAQ (reference sequence). V was cut by 10 bases and J by 5 bases, with 17 bases left in between. The CDR3 here is CAMQGQGAYGYTF. The CDR3 DNA sequence: TGTGCCATGCAAGGGCAGGGCGCTTATGGCTACACCTTC.

The chain uses TRBV7-9 and TRBJ1-3; tentatively, D is TRBD1 (5 bases). The ends were cut back, 4 bases at V and 4 bases at J, with 17 bases in the middle. The germline V gene has CDR1 SEHNR and CDR2 FQNEAQ (reference sequence). The CDR3 is 16 residues long. CDR3 coding DNA: TGTGCCAGCAGCTCCCGCGGGGCGGGGTACGGAAACACCATATATTTT. Translation gives CASSSRGAGYGNTIYF.

This clone was seen only a few times. V usage is TRBV29-1 and J usage is TRBJ1-2; maybe TRBD1 (5 bases). Deletions cut 5 bases from V and 5 bases from J, with 24 bases between. This CDR3 is built from 16 residues. Germline V gene lookup returns CDR1 SQVTM and CDR2 ANQGSEA. The CDR3 DNA is TGCAGCGTTCTTAATCCAACAGGTGGGGCAGGGTATGGCTACACCTTC. This encodes CSVLNPTGGAGYGYTF.

The J gene is TRBJ2-7, the V gene TRBV15; D gene ambiguous. V was pared by 5 bases and J by 6 bases, with 8 bases between. Germline-derived CDR1 and CDR2 are LNHNV and YYDKDF (reference sequence). The CDR3 totals 11 residues. The CDR3 DNA is TGTGCCACCAGCCTAACTGGCGAGCAGTACTTC. This translates into CATSLTGEQYF. Filled out from reference TRBV15 and TRBJ2-7, the complete variable domain reads DAMVIQNPRYQVTQFGKPVTLSCSQTLNHNVMYWYQQKSSQAPKLLFHYYDKDFNNEADTPDNFQSRRPNTSFCFLDIRSPGLGDTAMYLCATSLTGEQYFGPGTRLTVT.

J is TRBJ2-5 and V is TRBV25-1; the D is unclear. V was trimmed by 6 bases and J by 2 bases, leaving 16 bases between them. Germline assignment: CDR1 MGHDK and CDR2 SYGVNS. The CDR3 has 15 residues. CDR3 DNA: TGTGCCAGCAGACCCCTAGGTCAGCCTCAAGAGACCCAGTACTTC. This encodes CASRPLGQPQETQYF.

This clone came up a few times. The V call is TRBV6-5, the J call TRBJ2-5; 9 nucleotides agree with TRBD1. The CDR3 loop spans 14 amino acids. Germline V gives CDR1 MNHEY, CDR2 SVGAGI. V lost 6 bases and J lost 5; bases outside the gene matches: 7. The CDR3: CASRGQGGIETQYF. In DNA form, the CDR3 reads TGTGCCAGCAGGGGACAGGGTGGTATCGAGACCCAGTACTTC.

This chain links TRBV7-9 with TRBJ2-1; 7 bases agree with TRBD2. The CDR3 contains 14 residues. Germline V gene sequence: CDR1 SEHNR, CDR2 FQNEAQ (reference sequence). V shed 0 bases, J shed 7 bases, and the junction held 3 bases outside the gene matches. The DNA for the CDR3 is TGTGCCAGCAGCTTAGCGGGAGGGGAGAATGAGCAGTTCTTC. Translation: CASSLAGGENEQFF. The entire variable domain, with the rest obtained from reference TRBV7-9 and TRBJ2-1, is as follows: DTGVSQNPRHKITKRGQNVTFRCDPISEHNRLYWYRQTLGQGPEFLTYFQNEAQLEKSRLLSDRFSAERPKGSFSTLEIQRTEQGDSAMYLCASSLAGGENEQFFGPGTRLTVL.

This chain connects TRBV7-2 to TRBJ1-6, with 7 bases fitting TRBD1. This CDR3 has 14 amino acids. The germline gives CDR1 SGHTA, CDR2 FQGNSA. V lost 6 bases to trimming and J lost 5 bases; unmatched junction nucleotides: 4. The chain's CDR3 is CASRDRVHNSPLHF. The DNA for the CDR3 is TGTGCCAGCAGAGACAGGGTCCATAATTCACCCCTCCACTTT.

The chain carries TRBV7-9 and TRBJ2-7; 7 bases line up with TRBD2. Germline CDR1 and CDR2: SEHNR and FQNEAQ (reference sequence). The CDR3 has 16 residues. V dropped 2 bases and J dropped 7; count of bases not matched to a gene: 14. The CDR3 region is CASSLSWWEGPGEQYF. CDR3 DNA: TGTGCCAGCAGCTTATCGTGGTGGGAGGGCCCGGGAGAGCAGTACTTC.